This T cell receptor beta chain was retrieved from a study of T cells in Graves' hyperthyroidism and ophthalmopathy (dated by TCRdb to about 2019). Concerning the study at large: Peripheral blood samples were taken at the time of initial diagnosis, prior to any treatment. A discovery cohort of around 98 patients, about 40 with Graves' ophthalmopathy and fewer than 65 with stable Graves' hyperthyroidism, was used to find distinguishing TCR V-J signatures. An independent validation cohort of around 20 hyperthyroidism patients and over 15 patients who later progressed to ophthalmopathy tested prospective prediction of ophthalmopathy. The 90 to 100 discovery patients were randomly divided into training and test sets at a 7:3 ratio. In addition, the study compared T-cell repertoires in thyroid tissue and in blood from six Graves' hyperthyroidism patients. After sampling, hyperthyroidism patients received methimazole starting at 30 mg daily, and ophthalmopathy patients received high-dose intravenous methylprednisolone. TCR Vbeta CDR3 sequencing of 135 peripheral blood samples (approximately 44 ophthalmopathy, 75 hyperthyroidism and roughly 17 progressor patients) is reported in the paper. Results and caveats for the whole study, not just this receptor: During validation, the model predicted progression to ophthalmopathy a median of about 6.3 months ahead of onset, with roughly 65% sensitivity and about 75% specificity. No statistical method was used to fix the sample size in advance, and group allocation was not hidden from the investigators. Most expanded thyroid clonotypes (frequency above 0.001) were also detected in blood, suggesting blood repertoires may reflect thyroid immune responses. A 13 V-J signature model separated ophthalmopathy from stable hyperthyroidism, with around 88% sensitivity and roughly 81% specificity in cross-validation and 80%/75% in testing.

Amplification of TCR beta CDR3 regions was carried out from RNA transcripts. The first round of RT-PCR for the TCR CDR3 was performed with the HTBI primer set and the Qiagen OneStep RT-PCR kit. Libraries were constructed in a second round of multiplex PCR, after which size selection and purification were performed. Paired-end sequencing of the libraries was performed with 100 bp reads on an Illumina HiSeq2000. For the original study's pipeline: Raw data were processed with SOAPnuke, discarding reads with adapters, uncalled bases, mean Phred below 15, or no exact constant-primer or identifier match. High-quality paired reads were merged using COPE v1.2.5, and each unique nucleotide sequence was defined as a clonotype. MiTCR v1.1 was used to align clonotypes to the IMGT TRBV, TRBD and TRBJ reference segments. The analysis included only V-J combinations with a frequency above 0.0001, which together covered more than 99% of the repertoires. A TCS score was defined as the ratio between F50 (clonal expansion) and ExV (chaos), using BLOSUM62-based TCRdist between CDR3 peptides within each V-J. Welch's t-statistics and random forest reduced fewer than 600 V-J features to some 14, which were used in a naive Bayes classifier (R e1071). Using fastp at Q25 and MiXCR, TCRdb reprocessed the public reads and kept productive beta chains. Records with the same CDR3 protein are collapsed into one entry carrying the most frequent genes and DNA. These V and J calls derive from TCRdb rather than the authors' analysis. A total of roughly 96,000 distinct CDR3 sequences appear in this sample, over 50% of them only once. Of the sample, roughly a quarter is held by the ten largest clones.

This clonotype has a count of ten or more. Its cognate antigen has yet to be identified. No qualities accompany the bases; no much larger clone lies one base away. Relative to germline, V is 8 bases shorter and J is 1 base shorter, with 20 bases between their ends. CDR1 SQVTM and CDR2 ANQGSEA are derived from the germline V gene. The CDR3 starts with the cysteine, ends with the phenylalanine, and has 15 residues. Only CDR3 DNA is held: 45 bases, read in frame from base 1. Graves' hyperthyroidism was defined as stable when no progression to ophthalmopathy occurred over 18 months of follow-up. Hyperthyroidism patients were aged 18 to 65 years and newly diagnosed, with disease duration of less than 2 months. Patients with uncontrolled infections, other autoimmune diseases, pregnancy or lactation were excluded. Diagnoses were based on clinical symptoms, serum thyroxine and TRAb, thyroid ultrasound and orbital computed tomography. PBMCs were separated from roughly 9.3 ml of fresh peripheral blood using Ficoll-Paque density gradient centrifugation. Total RNA was extracted with Trizol reagent, and quality was checked on an Agilent 2100 Bioanalyzer.

The rearrangement joined TRBV29-1 to TRBJ1-1; the D gene assignment is ambiguous. The origin of this receptor is a woman aged 40 to 49 with Graves' hyperthyroidism. The specimen sequenced was blood. The sequenced DNA is TGCAGCTTAAGATCCCCCCATAACCCGAACACTGAAGCTTTCTTT. Its amino acids are CSLRSPHNPNTEAFF.